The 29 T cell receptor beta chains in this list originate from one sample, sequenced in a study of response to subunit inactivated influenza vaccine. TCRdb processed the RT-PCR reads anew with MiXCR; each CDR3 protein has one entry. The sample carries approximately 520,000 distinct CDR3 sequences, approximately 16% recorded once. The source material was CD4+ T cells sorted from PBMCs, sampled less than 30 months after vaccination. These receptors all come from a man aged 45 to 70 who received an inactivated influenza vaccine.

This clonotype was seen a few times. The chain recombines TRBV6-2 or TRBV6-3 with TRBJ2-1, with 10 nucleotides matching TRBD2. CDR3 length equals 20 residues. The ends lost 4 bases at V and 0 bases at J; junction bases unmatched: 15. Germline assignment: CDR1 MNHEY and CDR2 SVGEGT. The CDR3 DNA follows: TGTGCCAGCAGTTTCCAGTTAGCGGGAGGCCGAACAAGCTCCTACAATGAGCAGTTCTTC. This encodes CASSFQLAGGRTSSYNEQFF.

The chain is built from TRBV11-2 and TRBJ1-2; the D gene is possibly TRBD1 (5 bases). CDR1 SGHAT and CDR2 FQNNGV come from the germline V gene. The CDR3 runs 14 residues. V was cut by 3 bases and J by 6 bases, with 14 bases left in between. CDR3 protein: CASSFPWGGDGYTF. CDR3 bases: TGTGCCAGCAGCTTTCCCTGGGGGGGGGATGGCTACACCTTC.

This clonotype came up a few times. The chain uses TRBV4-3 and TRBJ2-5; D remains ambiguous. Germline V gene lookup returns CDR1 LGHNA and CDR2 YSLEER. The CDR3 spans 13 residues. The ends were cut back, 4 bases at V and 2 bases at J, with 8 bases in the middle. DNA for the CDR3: TGCGCCAGCAGCCTTATGCTACAAGAGACCCAGTACTTC. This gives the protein CASSLMLQETQYF.

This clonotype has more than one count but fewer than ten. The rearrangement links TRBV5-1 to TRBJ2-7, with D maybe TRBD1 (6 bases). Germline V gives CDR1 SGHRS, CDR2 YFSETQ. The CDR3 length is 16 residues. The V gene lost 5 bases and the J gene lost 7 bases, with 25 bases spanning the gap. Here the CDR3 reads CASRPTGTPLVLEQYF. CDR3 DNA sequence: TGCGCCAGCAGACCGACCGGGACACCCCTTGTCTTGGAGCAGTACTTC.

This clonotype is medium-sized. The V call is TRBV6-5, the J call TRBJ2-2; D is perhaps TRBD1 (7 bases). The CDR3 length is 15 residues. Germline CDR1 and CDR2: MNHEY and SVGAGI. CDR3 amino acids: CAISSGGLGTGELFF. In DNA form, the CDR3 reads TGTGCGATCTCATCAGGGGGGTTGGGCACCGGGGAGCTGTTTTTT.

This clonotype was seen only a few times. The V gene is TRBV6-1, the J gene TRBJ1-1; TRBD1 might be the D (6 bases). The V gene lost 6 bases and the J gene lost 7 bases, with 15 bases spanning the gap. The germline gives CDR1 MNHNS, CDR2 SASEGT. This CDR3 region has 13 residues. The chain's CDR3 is CASSSRTDLEAFF. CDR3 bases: TGTGCCAGCAGCAGCCGGACAGATCTTGAAGCTTTCTTT.

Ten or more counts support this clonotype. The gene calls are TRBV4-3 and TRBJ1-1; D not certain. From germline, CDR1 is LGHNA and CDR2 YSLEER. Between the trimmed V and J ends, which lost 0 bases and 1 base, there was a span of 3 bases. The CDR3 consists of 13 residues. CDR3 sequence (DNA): TGCGCCAGCAGCCAAGAGAGGAACACTGAAGCTTTCTTT. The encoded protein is CASSQERNTEAFF.

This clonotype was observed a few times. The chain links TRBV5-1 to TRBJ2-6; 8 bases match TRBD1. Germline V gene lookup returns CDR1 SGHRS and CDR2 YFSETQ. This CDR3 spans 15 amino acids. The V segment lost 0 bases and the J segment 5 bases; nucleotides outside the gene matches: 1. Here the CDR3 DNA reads TGCGCCAGCAGCTTGGGACAGGGGCGGGCCAACGTCCTGACTTTC. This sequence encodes CASSLGQGRANVLTF.

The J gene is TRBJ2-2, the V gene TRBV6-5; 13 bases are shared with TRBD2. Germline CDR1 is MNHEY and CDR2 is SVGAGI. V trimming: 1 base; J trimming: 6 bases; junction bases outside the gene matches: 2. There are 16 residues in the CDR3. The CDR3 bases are TGTGCCAGCAGTTACTTACTAGCGGGGGGGGCCGGGGAGCTGTTTTTT. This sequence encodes CASSYLLAGGAGELFF.

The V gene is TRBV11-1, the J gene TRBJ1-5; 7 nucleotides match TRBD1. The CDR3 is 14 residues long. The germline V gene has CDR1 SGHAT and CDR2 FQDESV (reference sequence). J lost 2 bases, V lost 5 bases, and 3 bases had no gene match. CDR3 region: CASSDGTGNQPQHF. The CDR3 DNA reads TGTGCCAGCAGCGACGGGACAGGCAATCAGCCCCAGCATTTT.

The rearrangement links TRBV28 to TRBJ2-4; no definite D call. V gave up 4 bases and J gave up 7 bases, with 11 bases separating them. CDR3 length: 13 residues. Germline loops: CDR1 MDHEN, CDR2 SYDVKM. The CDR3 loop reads CASSSGLINIQYF. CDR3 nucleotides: TGTGCCAGCAGTTCTGGCCTCATTAACATTCAGTACTTC.

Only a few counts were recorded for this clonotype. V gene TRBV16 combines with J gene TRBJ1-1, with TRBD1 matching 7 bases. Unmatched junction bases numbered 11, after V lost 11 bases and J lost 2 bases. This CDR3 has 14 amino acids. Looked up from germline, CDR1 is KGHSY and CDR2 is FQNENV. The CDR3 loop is CASRGGGFNTEAFF. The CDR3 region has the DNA TGTGCCTCCCGAGGGGGCGGGTTTAACACTGAAGCTTTCTTT. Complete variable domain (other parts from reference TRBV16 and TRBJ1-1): GEEVAQTPKHLVRGEGQKAKLYCAPIKGHSYVFWYQQVLKNEFKFLISFQNENVFDETGMPKERFSAKCLPNSPCSLEIQATKLEDSAVYFCASRGGGFNTEAFFGQGTRLTVV.

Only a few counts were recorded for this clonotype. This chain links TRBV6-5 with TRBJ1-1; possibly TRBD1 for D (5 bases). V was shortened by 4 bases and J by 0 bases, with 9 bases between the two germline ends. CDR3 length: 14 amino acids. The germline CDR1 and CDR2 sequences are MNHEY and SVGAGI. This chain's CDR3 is CASSWDGMNTEAFF. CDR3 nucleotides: TGTGCCAGCAGTTGGGACGGTATGAACACTGAAGCTTTCTTT.

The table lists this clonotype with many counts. CDR3 nucleotide sequence: TGTGCCAGCAGCCAAGATAGCCCCGCGGGACTAGCGGGAGTAAGCTTCTTCAATGAGCAGTTCTTC. Protein sequence: CASSQDSPAGLAGVSFFNEQFF. The V and J genes are TRBV4-2 and TRBJ2-1; 14 bases fit TRBD2. Trimming removed 0 bases from V and 6 bases from J; junction bases left unmatched: 19. This CDR3 contains 22 residues. The germline V gene has CDR1 LGHNA and CDR2 YNFKEQ.

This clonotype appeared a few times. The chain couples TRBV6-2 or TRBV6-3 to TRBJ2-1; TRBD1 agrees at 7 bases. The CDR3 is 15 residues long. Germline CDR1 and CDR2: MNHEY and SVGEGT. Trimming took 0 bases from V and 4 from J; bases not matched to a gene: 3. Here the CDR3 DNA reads TGTGCCAGCAGTTACTCCCCGGGACAGTACAATGAGCAGTTCTTC. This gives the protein CASSYSPGQYNEQFF.

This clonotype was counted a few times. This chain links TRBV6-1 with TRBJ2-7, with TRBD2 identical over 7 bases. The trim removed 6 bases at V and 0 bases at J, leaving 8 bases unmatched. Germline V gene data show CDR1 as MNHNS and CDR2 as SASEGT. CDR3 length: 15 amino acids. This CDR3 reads CASRLTAGDSYEQYF. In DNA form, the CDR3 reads TGTGCCAGCAGACTGACCGCGGGAGACTCCTACGAGCAGTACTTC.

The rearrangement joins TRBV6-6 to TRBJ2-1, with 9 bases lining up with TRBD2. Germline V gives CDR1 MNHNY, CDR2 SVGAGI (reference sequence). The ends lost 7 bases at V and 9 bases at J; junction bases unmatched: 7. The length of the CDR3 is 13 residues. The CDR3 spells CASKRREGPEQFF. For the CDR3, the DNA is TGTGCCAGCAAGAGGCGGGAGGGTCCTGAGCAGTTCTTC.

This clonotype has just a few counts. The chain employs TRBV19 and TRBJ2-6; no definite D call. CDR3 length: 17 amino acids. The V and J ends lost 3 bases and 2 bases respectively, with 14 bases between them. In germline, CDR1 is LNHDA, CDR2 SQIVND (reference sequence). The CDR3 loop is CASSIFGRKTGANVLTF. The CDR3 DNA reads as TGTGCCAGTAGTATCTTTGGCAGGAAGACTGGGGCCAACGTCCTGACTTTC.

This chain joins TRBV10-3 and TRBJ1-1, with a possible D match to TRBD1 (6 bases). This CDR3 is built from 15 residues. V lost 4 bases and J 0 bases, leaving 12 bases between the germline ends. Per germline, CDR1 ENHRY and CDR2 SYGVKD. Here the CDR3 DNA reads TGTGCCATCAGTGGGAAGGACAGTATGAACACTGAAGCTTTCTTT. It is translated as CAISGKDSMNTEAFF.

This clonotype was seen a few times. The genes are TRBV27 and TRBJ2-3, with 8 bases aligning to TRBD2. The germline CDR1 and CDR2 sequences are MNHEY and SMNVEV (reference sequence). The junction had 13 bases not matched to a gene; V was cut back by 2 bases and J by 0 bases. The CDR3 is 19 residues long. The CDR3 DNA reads TGTGCCAGCAGTTTAGCTCCGAGACTAGCGAGAGCTAGCACAGATACGCAGTATTTT. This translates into CASSLAPRLARASTDTQYF.

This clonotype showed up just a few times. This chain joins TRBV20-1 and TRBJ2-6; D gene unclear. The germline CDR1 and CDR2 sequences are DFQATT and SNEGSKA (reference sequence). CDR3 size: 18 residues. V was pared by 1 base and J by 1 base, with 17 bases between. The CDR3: CSARVQSDVASGANVLTF. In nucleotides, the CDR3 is TGCAGTGCTAGAGTTCAGAGTGACGTGGCTTCTGGGGCCAACGTCCTGACTTTC.

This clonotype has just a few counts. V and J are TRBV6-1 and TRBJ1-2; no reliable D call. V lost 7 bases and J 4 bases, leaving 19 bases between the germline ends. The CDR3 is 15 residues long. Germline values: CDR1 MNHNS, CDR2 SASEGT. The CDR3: CASTIMTDQFYGYTF. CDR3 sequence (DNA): TGTGCCAGCACCATCATGACGGACCAATTCTATGGCTACACCTTC.

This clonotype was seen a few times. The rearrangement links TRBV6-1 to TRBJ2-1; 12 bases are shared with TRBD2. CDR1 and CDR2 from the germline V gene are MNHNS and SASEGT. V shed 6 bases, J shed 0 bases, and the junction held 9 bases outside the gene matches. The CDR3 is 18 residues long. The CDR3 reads CASRRTSGTIRSYNEQFF. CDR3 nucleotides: TGTGCCAGCAGGAGGACTAGCGGGACAATACGCTCCTACAATGAGCAGTTCTTC.

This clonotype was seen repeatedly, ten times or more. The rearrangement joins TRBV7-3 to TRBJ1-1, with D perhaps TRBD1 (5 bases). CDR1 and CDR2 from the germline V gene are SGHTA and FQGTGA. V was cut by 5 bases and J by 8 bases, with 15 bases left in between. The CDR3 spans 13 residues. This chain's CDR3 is CASSPHQGGEAFF. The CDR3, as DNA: TGTGCCAGCAGCCCCCACCAGGGAGGGGAAGCTTTCTTT.

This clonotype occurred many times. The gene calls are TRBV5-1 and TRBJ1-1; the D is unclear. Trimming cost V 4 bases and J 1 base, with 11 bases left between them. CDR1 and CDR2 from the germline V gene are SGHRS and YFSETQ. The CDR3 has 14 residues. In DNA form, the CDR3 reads TGCGCCAGCAGCCCGGTCCACGGGAACACTGAAGCTTTCTTT. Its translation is CASSPVHGNTEAFF.

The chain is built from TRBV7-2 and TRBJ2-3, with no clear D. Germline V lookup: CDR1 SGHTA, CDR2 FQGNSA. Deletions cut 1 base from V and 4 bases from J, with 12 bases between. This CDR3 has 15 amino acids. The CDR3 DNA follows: TGTGCCAGCAGCTTAGGCTTGGGTGGCCCAGATACGCAGTATTTT. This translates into CASSLGLGGPDTQYF.

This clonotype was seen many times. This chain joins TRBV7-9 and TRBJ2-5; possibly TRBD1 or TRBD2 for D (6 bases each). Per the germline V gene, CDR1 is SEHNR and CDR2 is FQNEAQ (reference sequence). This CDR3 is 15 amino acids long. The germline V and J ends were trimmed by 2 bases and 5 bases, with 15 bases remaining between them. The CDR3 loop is CASSLNSGGAETQYF. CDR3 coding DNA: TGTGCCAGCAGCTTAAATTCCGGGGGCGCGGAGACCCAGTACTTC.

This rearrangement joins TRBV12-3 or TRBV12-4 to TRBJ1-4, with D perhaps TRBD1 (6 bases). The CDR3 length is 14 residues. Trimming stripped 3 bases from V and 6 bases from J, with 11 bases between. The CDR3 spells CASSFRGADEKLFF. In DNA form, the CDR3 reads TGTGCCAGCAGTTTTAGGGGGGCGGATGAAAAACTGTTTTTT.

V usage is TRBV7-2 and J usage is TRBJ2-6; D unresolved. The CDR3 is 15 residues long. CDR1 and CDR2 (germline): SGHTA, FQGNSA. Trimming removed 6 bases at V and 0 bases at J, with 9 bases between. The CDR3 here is CASSRDGSGANVLTF. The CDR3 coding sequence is TGTGCCAGCAGTCGAGATGGCTCTGGGGCCAACGTCCTGACTTTC.